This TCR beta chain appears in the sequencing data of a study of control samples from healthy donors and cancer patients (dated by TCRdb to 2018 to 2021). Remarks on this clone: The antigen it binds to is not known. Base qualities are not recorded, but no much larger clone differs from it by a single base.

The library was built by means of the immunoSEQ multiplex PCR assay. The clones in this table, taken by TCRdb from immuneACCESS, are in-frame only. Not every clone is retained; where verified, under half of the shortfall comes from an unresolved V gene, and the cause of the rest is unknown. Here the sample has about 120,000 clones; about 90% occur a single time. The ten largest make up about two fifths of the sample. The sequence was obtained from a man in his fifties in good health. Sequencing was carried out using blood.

The nucleotide sequence is given as TGTGCCAGCAGCCCACGGACAGGGGGAGTCTCCTACGAGCAGTACTTC. This translates into CASSPRTGGVSYEQYF. Recombination linked TRBV7-8 to TRBJ2-7; TRBD1 agrees with 10 junctional bases. The CDR3 has 16 amino acids, counting the end cysteine and phenylalanine. This entry keeps only the CDR3 DNA: 48 bases, framed from base 1. V loses 5 bases at its end and J loses 0 bases; junction bases beyond the gene matches: 7. For CDR1 and CDR2, the germline V gene lists SGHVS and FQNEAQ.